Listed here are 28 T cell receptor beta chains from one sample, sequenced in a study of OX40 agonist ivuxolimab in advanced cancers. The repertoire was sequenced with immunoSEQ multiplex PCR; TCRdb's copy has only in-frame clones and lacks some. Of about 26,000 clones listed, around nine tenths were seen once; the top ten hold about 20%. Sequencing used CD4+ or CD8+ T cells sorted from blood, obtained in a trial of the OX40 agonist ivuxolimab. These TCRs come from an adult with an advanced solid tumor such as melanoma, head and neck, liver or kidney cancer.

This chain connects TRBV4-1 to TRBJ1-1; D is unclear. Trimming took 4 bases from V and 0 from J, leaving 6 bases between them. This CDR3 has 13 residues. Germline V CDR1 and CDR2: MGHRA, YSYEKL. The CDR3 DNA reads TGCGCCAGCAGCCGAATACTGAACACTGAAGCTTTCTTT. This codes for CASSRILNTEAFF.

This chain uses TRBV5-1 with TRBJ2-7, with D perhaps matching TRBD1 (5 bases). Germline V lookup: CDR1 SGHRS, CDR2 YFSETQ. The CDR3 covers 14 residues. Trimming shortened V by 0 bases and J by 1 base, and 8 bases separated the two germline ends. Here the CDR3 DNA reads TGCGCCAGCAGCTTGGGGACACCTTCCTACGAGCAGTACTTC. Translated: CASSLGTPSYEQYF.

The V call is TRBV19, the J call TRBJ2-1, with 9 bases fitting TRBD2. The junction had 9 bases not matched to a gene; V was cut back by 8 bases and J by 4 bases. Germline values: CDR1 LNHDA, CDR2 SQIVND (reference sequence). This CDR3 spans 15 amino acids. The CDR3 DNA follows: TGTGCCAGTTCTCTTACTAGCGGGCCTTACAATGAGCAGTTCTTC. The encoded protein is CASSLTSGPYNEQFF.

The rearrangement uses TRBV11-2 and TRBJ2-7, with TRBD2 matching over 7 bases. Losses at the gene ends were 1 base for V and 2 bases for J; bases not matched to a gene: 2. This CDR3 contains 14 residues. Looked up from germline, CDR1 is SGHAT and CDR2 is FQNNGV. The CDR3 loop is CASSLGTSTYEQYF. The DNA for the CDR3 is TGTGCCAGCAGCTTAGGGACTAGTACCTACGAGCAGTACTTC.

The CDR3 DNA is TGTGCCAGCAGTCACCGGGGGTTCAATCAGCCCCAGCATTTT. Protein: CASSHRGFNQPQHF. The chain links TRBV27 to TRBJ1-5; D is possibly TRBD1 (5 bases). The CDR3 runs 14 residues. With 5 bases removed from V and 3 bases from J, the gap between germline ends came to 11 bases. The germline V gene has CDR1 MNHEY and CDR2 SMNVEV (reference sequence).

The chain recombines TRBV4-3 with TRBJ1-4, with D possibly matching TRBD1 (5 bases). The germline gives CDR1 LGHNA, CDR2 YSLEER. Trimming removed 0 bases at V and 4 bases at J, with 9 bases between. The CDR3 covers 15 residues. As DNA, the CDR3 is TGCGCCAGCAGCCAAGATATGACAGATAATGAAAAACTGTTTTTT. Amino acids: CASSQDMTDNEKLFF.

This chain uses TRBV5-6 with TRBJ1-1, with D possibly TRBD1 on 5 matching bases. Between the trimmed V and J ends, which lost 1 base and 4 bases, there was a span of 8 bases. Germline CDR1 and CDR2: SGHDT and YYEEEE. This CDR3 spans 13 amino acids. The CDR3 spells CASSLWGSTEAFF. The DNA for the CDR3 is TGTGCCAGCAGCTTGTGGGGGAGCACTGAAGCTTTCTTT.

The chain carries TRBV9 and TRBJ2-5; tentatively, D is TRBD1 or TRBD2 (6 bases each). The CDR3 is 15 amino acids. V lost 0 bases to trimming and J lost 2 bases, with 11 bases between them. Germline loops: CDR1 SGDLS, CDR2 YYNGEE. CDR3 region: CASSVGGGIQETQYF. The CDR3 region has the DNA TGTGCCAGCAGCGTAGGAGGGGGGATACAAGAGACCCAGTACTTC.

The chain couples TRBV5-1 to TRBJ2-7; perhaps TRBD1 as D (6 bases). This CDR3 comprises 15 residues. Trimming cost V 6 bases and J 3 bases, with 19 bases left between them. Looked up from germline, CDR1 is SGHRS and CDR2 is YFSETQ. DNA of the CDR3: TGCGCCAGCACCCTCGACCAGGGGAAGGGCTACGAGCAGTACTTC. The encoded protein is CASTLDQGKGYEQYF.

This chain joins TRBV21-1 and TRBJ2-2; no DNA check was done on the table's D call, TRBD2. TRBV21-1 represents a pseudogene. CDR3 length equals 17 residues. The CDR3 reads CASLYRLSGRADGELFF. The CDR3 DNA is TGTGCCAGCCTCTATAGGTTAAGCGGGAGGGCCGACGGGGAGCTGTTTTTT.

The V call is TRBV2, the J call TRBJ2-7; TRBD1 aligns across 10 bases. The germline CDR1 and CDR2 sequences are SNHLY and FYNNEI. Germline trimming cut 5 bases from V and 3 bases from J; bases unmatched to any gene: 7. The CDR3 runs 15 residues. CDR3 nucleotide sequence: TGTGCCAGCAGTCCGGGACAGGGGATTTTCTACGAGCAGTACTTC. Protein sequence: CASSPGQGIFYEQYF. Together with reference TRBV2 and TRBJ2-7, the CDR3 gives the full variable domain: EPEVTQTPSHQVTQMGQEVILRCVPISNHLYFYWYRQILGQKVEFLVSFYNNEISEKSEIFDDQFSVERPDGSNFTLKIRSTKLEDSAMYFCASSPGQGIFYEQYFGPGTRLTVT.

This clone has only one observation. This chain's CDR3 is CASSRELPTDTQYF. The CDR3 nucleotides are TGTGCCAGCAGTCGCGAACTCCCAACAGATACGCAGTATTTT. V and J are TRBV28 and TRBJ2-3; D is unclear. This CDR3 comprises 14 residues. The V end lost 5 bases, the J end lost 3 bases, and 12 bases lay between the germline ends. The germline V gene encodes CDR1 MDHEN and CDR2 SYDVKM.

Written as DNA, the CDR3 is TGTGCCAGCAGTTTGCTAGGGACGACAGACGAGCAGTACTTC. It encodes CASSLLGTTDEQYF. V usage is TRBV27 and J usage is TRBJ2-7, with D possibly called TRBD1 or TRBD2 (5 bases each). This CDR3 is built from 14 residues. Germline lookup yields CDR1 MNHEY and CDR2 SMNVEV (reference sequence). The ends were cut back, 3 bases at V and 5 bases at J, with 14 bases in the middle.

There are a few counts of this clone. CDR3 in DNA: TGTGCCAGCAATAGGGGGACAGGACCCTACGAGCAGTACTTC. Amino acid sequence: CASNRGTGPYEQYF. The chain combines TRBV28 with TRBJ2-7; 8 bases line up with TRBD1. Trimming at V came to 7 bases and at J to 2 bases, leaving 7 bases not matched to a gene. This CDR3 has 14 amino acids. CDR1 and CDR2 from the germline V gene are MDHEN and SYDVKM.

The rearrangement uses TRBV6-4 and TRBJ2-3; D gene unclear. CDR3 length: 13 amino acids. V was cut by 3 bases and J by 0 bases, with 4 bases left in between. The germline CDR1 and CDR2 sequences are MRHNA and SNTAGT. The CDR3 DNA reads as TGTGCCAGCAGTGATAGAAGCACAGATACGCAGTATTTT. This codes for CASSDRSTDTQYF.

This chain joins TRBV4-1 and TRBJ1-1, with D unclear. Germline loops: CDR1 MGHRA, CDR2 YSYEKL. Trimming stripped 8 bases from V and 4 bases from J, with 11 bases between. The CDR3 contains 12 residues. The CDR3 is CASSPLGTEAFF. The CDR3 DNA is TGCGCCAGCTCCCCTCTTGGCACTGAAGCTTTCTTT.

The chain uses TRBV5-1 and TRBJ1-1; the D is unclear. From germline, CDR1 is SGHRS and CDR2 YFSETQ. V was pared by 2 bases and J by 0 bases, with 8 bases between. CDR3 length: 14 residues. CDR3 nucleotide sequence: TGCGCCAGCAGCTTTACCGAGTTGAACACTGAAGCTTTCTTT. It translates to CASSFTELNTEAFF.

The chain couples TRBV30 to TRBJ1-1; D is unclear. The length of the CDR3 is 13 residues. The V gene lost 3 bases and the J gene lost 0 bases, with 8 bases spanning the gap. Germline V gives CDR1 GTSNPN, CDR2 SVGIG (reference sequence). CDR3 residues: CAWRDRLNTEAFF. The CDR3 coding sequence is TGTGCCTGGAGAGACCGATTGAACACTGAAGCTTTCTTT. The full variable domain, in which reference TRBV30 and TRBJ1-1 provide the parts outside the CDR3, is SQTIHQWPATLVQPVGSPLSLECTVEGTSNPNLYWYRQAAGRGLQLLFYSVGIGQISSEVPQNLSASRPQDRQFILSSKKLLLSDSGFYLCAWRDRLNTEAFFGQGTRLTVV.

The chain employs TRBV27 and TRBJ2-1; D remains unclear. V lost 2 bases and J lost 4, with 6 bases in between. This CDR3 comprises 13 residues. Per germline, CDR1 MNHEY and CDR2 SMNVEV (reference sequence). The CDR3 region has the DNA TGTGCCAGCAGTTTAGACTCGTACAATGAGCAGTTCTTC. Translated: CASSLDSYNEQFF.

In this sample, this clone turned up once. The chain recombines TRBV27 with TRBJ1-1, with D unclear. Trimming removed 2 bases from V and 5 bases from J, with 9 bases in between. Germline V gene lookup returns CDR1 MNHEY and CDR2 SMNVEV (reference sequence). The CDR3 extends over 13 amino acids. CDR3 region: CASSLTPATEAFF. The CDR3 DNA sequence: TGTGCCAGCAGTTTAACTCCGGCGACTGAAGCTTTCTTT.

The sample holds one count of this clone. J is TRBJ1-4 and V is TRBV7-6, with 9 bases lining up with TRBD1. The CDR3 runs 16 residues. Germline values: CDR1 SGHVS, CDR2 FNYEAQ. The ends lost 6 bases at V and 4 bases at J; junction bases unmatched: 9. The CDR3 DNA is TGTGCCAGCAGTCGAAGACAGGGGGGATTTAATGAAAAACTGTTTTTT. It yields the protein CASSRRQGGFNEKLFF.

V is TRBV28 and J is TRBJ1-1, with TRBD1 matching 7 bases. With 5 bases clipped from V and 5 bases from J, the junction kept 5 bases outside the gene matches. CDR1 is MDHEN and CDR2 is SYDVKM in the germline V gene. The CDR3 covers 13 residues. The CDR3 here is CASSPGGGTEAFF. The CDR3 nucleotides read TGTGCCAGCAGTCCAGGGGGAGGGACTGAAGCTTTCTTT. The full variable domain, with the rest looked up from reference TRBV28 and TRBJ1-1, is DVKVTQSSRYLVKRTGEKVFLECVQDMDHENMFWYRQDPGLGLRLIYFSYDVKMKEKGDIPEGYSVSREKKERFSLILESASTNQTSMYLCASSPGGGTEAFFGQGTRLTVV.

The CDR3 coding sequence is TGCGCCAGCAGTGATGGGGGGGAGGGCCCATATGAGCAGTTCTTC. It specifies CASSDGGEGPYEQFF. The V gene is TRBV10-2, the J gene TRBJ2-1, with 7 bases aligning to TRBD2. Germline trimming cut 3 bases from V and 8 bases from J; bases unmatched to any gene: 10. The CDR3 length is 15 residues. Germline assignment: CDR1 WSHSY and CDR2 SAAADI.

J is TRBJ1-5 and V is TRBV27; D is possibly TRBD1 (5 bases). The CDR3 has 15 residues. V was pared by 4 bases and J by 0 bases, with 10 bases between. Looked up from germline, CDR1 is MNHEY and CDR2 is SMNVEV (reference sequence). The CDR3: CASSSRDYSNQPQHF. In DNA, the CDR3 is TGTGCCAGCAGTTCCAGGGACTATAGCAATCAGCCCCAGCATTTT.

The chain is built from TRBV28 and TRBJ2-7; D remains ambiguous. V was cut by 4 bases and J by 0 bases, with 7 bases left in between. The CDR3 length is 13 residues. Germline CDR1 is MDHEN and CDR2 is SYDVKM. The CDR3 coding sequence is TGTGCCAGCAGTTATAAAGGCTCCTACGAGCAGTACTTC. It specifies CASSYKGSYEQYF.

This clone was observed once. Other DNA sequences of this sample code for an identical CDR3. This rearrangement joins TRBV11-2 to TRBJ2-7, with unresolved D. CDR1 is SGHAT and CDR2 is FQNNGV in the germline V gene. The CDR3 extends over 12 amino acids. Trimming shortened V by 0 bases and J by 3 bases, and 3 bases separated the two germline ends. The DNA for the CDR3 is TGTGCCAGCAGCTTAGATAGCTACGAGCAGTACTTC. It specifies CASSLDSYEQYF.

The CDR3 DNA follows: TGTGCCAGCAGTGAGTCCTACAATGAGCAGTTCTTC. Encoded protein: CASSESYNEQFF. The rearrangement links TRBV7-6 to TRBJ2-1; D ambiguous. The germline V and J ends were trimmed by 6 bases and 1 base, with 4 bases remaining between them. The CDR3 runs 12 residues. The germline CDR1 and CDR2 sequences are SGHVS and FNYEAQ. The whole variable domain, remainder taken from reference TRBV7-6 and TRBJ2-1, is GAGVSQSPRYKVTKRGQDVALRCDPISGHVSLYWYRQALGQGPEFLTYFNYEAQQDKSGLPNDRFSAERPEGSISTLTIQRTEQRDSAMYRCASSESYNEQFFGPGTRLTVL.

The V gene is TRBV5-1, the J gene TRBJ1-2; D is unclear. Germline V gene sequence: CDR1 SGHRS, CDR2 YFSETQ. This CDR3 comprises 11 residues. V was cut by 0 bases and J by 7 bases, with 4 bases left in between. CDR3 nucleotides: TGCGCCAGCAGCTTGGATGGTGGCTACACCTTC. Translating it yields CASSLDGGYTF.